The 10 T cell receptor beta chains below were found in one sample sequenced in a study of blood T cell repertoires in COVID-19. Data came from immunoSEQ multiplex PCR; TCRdb stores just in-frame clones and leaves some out. The table includes more than 95,000 clones, about three quarters detected once. Material: peripheral blood. The receptor set was obtained from a woman aged 70-85 years with acute or convalescent COVID-19.

This chain connects TRBV7-3 to TRBJ2-1, with no clear D. This CDR3 comprises 14 residues. Germline CDR1 SGHTA, CDR2 FQGTGA. V lost 3 bases and J lost 6, with 12 bases in between. CDR3 amino acids: CASSFGTPGNEQFF. The CDR3, as DNA: TGTGCCAGCAGCTTCGGTACGCCGGGCAATGAGCAGTTCTTC. Full variable domain (remainder filled in from reference TRBV7-3 and TRBJ2-1): GAGVSQTPSNKVTEKGKYVELRCDPISGHTALYWYRQSLGQGPEFLIYFQGTGAADDSGLPNDRFFAVRPEGSVSTLKIQRTERGDSAVYLCASSFGTPGNEQFFGPGTRLTVL.

The V call is TRBV7-5, the J call TRBJ1-4. TRBV7-5 is a listed pseudogene. The CDR3 is made up of 16 amino acids. The CDR3 spells CARSFDEVSYSSTLSF. Here the CDR3 DNA reads TGTGCCAGAAGCTTTGACGAGGTCTCGTACTCATCTACCCTTTCCTTT.

This chain uses TRBV4-1 with TRBJ1-4, with 8 bases aligning to TRBD1. J gave up 7 bases and V 4 bases, and 11 bases lay outside the gene matches. Germline V gene data show CDR1 as MGHRA and CDR2 as YSYEKL. This CDR3 contains 16 residues. The CDR3 spells CASSPTPGGVGEKLFF. CDR3 nucleotides: TGCGCCAGCAGCCCAACCCCAGGGGGCGTTGGTGAAAAACTGTTTTTT.

This clone showed up just once. This sequence joins TRBV7-2 and TRBJ2-5; D possibly corresponds to TRBD1 (7 bases). The CDR3 loop spans 14 amino acids. V dropped 5 bases and J dropped 7 bases, with 17 bases sitting between them. Germline V gene sequence: CDR1 SGHTA, CDR2 FQGNSA. CDR3 loop: CASSPRQGAGTQYF. DNA for the CDR3: TGTGCCAGCAGCCCCCGACAGGGAGCGGGGACCCAGTACTTC.

This clone was seen a single time. The chain employs TRBV12-3 or TRBV12-4 and TRBJ1-1; weak D call: TRBD1 (5 bases). The CDR3 sequence is 13 residues long. V gave up 0 bases and J gave up 4 bases, with 6 bases separating them. In DNA form, the CDR3 reads TGTGCCAGCAGTTTAGCCGGGGGCACTGAAGCTTTCTTT. Translating it yields CASSLAGGTEAFF.

This chain joins TRBV29-1 and TRBJ1-1; D call uncertain. This CDR3 is built from 14 residues. Germline V lookup: CDR1 SQVTM, CDR2 ANQGSEA. V lost 5 bases and J lost 0, with 13 bases in between. This CDR3 is CSVRGGGLNTEAFF. The CDR3 DNA reads as TGCAGCGTTAGAGGAGGAGGGCTGAACACTGAAGCTTTCTTT.

The chain combines TRBV19 with TRBJ1-2; the D is unclear. Germline V gene lookup returns CDR1 LNHDA and CDR2 SQIVND (reference sequence). Trimming cost V 1 base and J 8 bases, with 17 bases left between them. The CDR3 is 15 amino acids. The CDR3 DNA reads as TGTGCCAGTAGTATAGCAGGAGGGCAGACTTGGGGCTACACCTTC. As protein: CASSIAGGQTWGYTF.

CDR3 nucleotides: TGTGCCAGCAGCTTAGGGGGGCTGGTCTATGGCTACACCTTC. Residues: CASSLGGLVYGYTF. This sequence joins TRBV7-2 and TRBJ1-2; D is perhaps TRBD1 (6 bases). The CDR3 extends over 14 amino acids. CDR1 and CDR2 (germline): SGHTA, FQGNSA. The germline V and J ends were trimmed by 1 base and 4 bases, with 10 bases remaining between them.

This clone was seen a single time. This rearrangement joins TRBV4-1 to TRBJ2-7; 7 bases fit TRBD2. J was trimmed by 2 bases and V by 4 bases; bases with no gene match: 5. This CDR3 contains 14 residues. The germline V gene encodes CDR1 MGHRA and CDR2 YSYEKL. The CDR3 reads CASSRGSDPYEQYF. CDR3 in DNA: TGCGCCAGCAGCCGCGGGAGTGATCCCTACGAGCAGTACTTC.

This chain joins TRBV12-5 and TRBJ2-3, with 9 bases fitting TRBD1. Per germline, CDR1 LGHNT and CDR2 FRNRAP. CDR3 length: 16 residues. The trim removed 2 bases at V and 1 base at J, leaving 4 bases unmatched. CDR3 DNA sequence: TGTGCTAGTGGTTTGTCCGGGACAGGGCGCACAGATACGCAGTATTTT. This translates into CASGLSGTGRTDTQYF.